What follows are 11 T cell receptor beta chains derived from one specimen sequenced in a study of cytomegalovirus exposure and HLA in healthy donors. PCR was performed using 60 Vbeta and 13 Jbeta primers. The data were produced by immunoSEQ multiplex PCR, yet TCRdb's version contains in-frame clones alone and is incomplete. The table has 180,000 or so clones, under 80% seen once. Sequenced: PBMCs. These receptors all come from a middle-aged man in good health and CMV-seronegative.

The CDR3 DNA follows: TGTGCCAGCAGCTTAATTAGCGGGGGGGATACGCAGTATTTT. The encoded protein is CASSLISGGDTQYF. The chain employs TRBV7-6 and TRBJ2-3; 10 bases are a match to TRBD2. This CDR3 has 14 amino acids. V dropped 2 bases and J dropped 6; count of bases not matched to a gene: 2. Germline V gene lookup returns CDR1 SGHVS and CDR2 FNYEAQ.

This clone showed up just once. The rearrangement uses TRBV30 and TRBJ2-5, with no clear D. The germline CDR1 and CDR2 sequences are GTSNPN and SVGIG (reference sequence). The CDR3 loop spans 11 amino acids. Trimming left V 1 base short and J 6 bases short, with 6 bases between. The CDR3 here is CAWSADQTQYF. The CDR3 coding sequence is TGTGCCTGGAGTGCAGATCAGACCCAGTACTTC.

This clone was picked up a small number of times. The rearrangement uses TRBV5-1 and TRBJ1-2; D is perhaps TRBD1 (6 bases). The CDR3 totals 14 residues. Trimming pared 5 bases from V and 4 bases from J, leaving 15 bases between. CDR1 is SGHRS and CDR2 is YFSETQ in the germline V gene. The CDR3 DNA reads TGCGCCAGCAGGGCCGAACCGGACAGCTATGGCTACACCTTC. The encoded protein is CASRAEPDSYGYTF.

DNA of the CDR3: TGTGCCAGCTCAGGGTCGGCCCTGGGCACTGAAGCTTTCTTT. Encoded protein: CASSGSALGTEAFF. The chain links TRBV9 to TRBJ1-1, with D possibly TRBD1 on 5 matching bases. The germline V and J ends were trimmed by 7 bases and 4 bases, with 17 bases remaining between them. Germline V gene lookup returns CDR1 SGDLS and CDR2 YYNGEE. This CDR3 spans 14 amino acids. The complete variable domain, with remaining parts taken from reference TRBV9 and TRBJ1-1, reads DSGVTQTPKHLITATGQRVTLRCSPRSGDLSVYWYQQSLDQGLQFLIQYYNGEERAKGNILERFSAQQFPDLHSELNLSSLELGDSALYFCASSGSALGTEAFFGQGTRLTVV.

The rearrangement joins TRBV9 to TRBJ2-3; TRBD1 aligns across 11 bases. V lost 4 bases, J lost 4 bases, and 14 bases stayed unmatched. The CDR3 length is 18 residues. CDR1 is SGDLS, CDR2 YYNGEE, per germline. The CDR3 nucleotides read TGTGCCAGCAGCTCCCCCCACGGACGGACAGGGGGCGCAGATACGCAGTATTTT. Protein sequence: CASSSPHGRTGGADTQYF.

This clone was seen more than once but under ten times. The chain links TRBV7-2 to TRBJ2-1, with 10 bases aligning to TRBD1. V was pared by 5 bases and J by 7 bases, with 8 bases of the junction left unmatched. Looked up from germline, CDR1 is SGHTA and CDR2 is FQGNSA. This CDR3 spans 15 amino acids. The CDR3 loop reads CASSSPDRGFNEQFF. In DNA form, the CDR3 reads TGTGCCAGCAGCAGCCCGGACAGGGGGTTTAATGAGCAGTTCTTC.

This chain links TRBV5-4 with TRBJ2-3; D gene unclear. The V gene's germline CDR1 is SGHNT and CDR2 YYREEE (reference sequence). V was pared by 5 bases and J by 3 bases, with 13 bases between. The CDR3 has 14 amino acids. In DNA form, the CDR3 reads TGTGCCAGCAGTCGCTTTCGTCGGACAGATACGCAGTATTTT. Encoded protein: CASSRFRRTDTQYF.

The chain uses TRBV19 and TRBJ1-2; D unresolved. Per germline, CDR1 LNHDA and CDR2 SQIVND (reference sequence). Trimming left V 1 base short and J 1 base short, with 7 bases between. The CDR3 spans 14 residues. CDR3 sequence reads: CASSIGSLNYGYTF. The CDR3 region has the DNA TGTGCCAGTAGTATAGGTAGTCTTAACTATGGCTACACCTTC.

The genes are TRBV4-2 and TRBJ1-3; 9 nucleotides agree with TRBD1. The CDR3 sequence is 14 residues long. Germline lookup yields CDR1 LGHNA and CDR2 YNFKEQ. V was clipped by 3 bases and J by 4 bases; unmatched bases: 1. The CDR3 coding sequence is TGTGCCAGCAGCCAGGGACAGGGAGGAAACACCATATATTTT. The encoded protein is CASSQGQGGNTIYF.

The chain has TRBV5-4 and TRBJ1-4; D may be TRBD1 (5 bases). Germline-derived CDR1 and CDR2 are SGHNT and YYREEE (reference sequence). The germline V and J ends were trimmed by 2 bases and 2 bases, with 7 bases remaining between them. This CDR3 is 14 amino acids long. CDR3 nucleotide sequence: TGTGCCAGCAGCTTTAGACAGACTAATGAAAAACTGTTTTTT. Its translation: CASSFRQTNEKLFF. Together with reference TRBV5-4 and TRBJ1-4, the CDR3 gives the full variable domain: ETGVTQSPTHLIKTRGQQVTLRCSSQSGHNTVSWYQQALGQGPQFIFQYYREEENGRGNFPPRFSGLQFPNYSSELNVNALELDDSALYLCASSFRQTNEKLFFGSGTQLSVL.

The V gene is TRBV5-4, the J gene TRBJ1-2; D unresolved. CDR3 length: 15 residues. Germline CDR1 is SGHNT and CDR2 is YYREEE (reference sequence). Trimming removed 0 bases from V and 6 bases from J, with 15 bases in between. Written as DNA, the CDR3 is TGTGCCAGCAGCTTGGCCGAGGGCTTGCAGGATGGCTACACCTTC. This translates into CASSLAEGLQDGYTF.